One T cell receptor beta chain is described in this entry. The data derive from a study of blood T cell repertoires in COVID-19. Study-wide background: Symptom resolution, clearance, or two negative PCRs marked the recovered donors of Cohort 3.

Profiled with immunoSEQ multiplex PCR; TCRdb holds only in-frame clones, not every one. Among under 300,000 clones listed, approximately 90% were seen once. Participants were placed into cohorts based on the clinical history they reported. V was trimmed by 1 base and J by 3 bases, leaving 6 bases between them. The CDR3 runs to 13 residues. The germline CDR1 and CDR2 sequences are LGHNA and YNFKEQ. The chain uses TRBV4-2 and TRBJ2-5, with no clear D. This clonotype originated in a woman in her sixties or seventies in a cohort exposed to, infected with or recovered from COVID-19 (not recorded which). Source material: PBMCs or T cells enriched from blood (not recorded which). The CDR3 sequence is CASSQVSKETQYF. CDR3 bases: TGTGCCAGCAGCCAAGTATCTAAAGAGACCCAGTACTTC.